The source of this TCR beta chain is a study of blood T cell repertoires in COVID-19. The CDR3 is made up of 17 amino acids. The germline V gene encodes CDR1 LGHNA and CDR2 YNFKEQ. V lost 0 bases, J lost 2 bases, and 9 bases stayed unmatched. Authors' methods: Amplification of reference gene primers provided the estimated nucleated cell counts. Sequenced by immunoSEQ multiplex PCR; TCRdb stores in-frame clones only, minus some. V and J calls and clone size come straight from that table; D and trimming were deduced from the DNA. This table has more than 65,000 clones, 91% appearing once. The specimen was peripheral blood. This chain links TRBV4-2 with TRBJ2-7, with 8 bases that match TRBD2. This clonotype originated in a human donor in a cohort sampled during active COVID-19. Here the CDR3 reads CASSQDGRAGAAYEQYF. CDR3 bases: TGTGCCAGCAGCCAAGACGGAAGAGCGGGGGCCGCCTACGAGCAGTACTTC.